These 30 T cell receptor beta chains share one sample of origin, sequenced in a study of technical replicates of blood from four donors. Assay: immunoSEQ multiplex PCR; the TCRdb copy retains only in-frame clones and omits some. The sample carries tens of thousands of clones, 95% to 98% recorded once. Material for sequencing was T cells isolated from PBMCs. The receptor set was obtained from a human donor in good health.

J is TRBJ2-7 and V is TRBV11-3; D is possibly TRBD2 (6 bases). Trimming shortened V by 4 bases and J by 6 bases, and 7 bases separated the two germline ends. CDR1 SGHNT and CDR2 YENEEA come from the germline V gene. The CDR3 length is 11 residues. CDR3 DNA sequence: TGTGCCAGCAGCTACGGGGGCGAGCAGTACTTC. Protein product: CASSYGGEQYF. Using reference TRBV11-3 and TRBJ2-7 for the parts outside the CDR3, the full variable domain is EAGVVQSPRYKIIEKKQPVAFWCNPISGHNTLYWYLQNLGQGPELLIRYENEEAVDDSQLPKDRFSAERLKGVDSTLKIQPAELGDSAVYLCASSYGGEQYFGPGTRLTVT.

The chain links TRBV10-3 to TRBJ2-5, with D maybe TRBD1 (6 bases). This CDR3 contains 16 residues. Trimming cost V 7 bases and J 1 base, with 19 bases left between them. CDR1 ENHRY and CDR2 SYGVKD come from the germline V gene. DNA of the CDR3: TGTGCCATCACCCCGGGGAAGACAGGTTTCCAAGAGACCCAGTACTTC. Protein product: CAITPGKTGFQETQYF.

V is TRBV6-5 and J is TRBJ1-4, with D perhaps TRBD1 (5 bases). Between the trimmed V and J ends, which lost 2 bases and 5 bases, there was a span of 9 bases. The CDR3 is 14 amino acids. CDR1 and CDR2 (germline): MNHEY, SVGAGI. The CDR3 loop reads CASSYGAVNEKLFF. Here the CDR3 DNA reads TGTGCCAGCAGTTACGGGGCCGTAAATGAAAAACTGTTTTTT.

This clone has only one observation. This rearrangement joins TRBV9 to TRBJ2-1; D is possibly TRBD2 (6 bases). This CDR3 region has 15 residues. The V end lost 3 bases, the J end lost 8 bases, and 18 bases lay between the germline ends. From germline, CDR1 is SGDLS and CDR2 YYNGEE. This CDR3 reads CASSDGSGVGYEQFF. For the CDR3, the DNA is TGTGCCAGCAGCGATGGATCGGGAGTCGGTTATGAGCAGTTCTTC.

CDR3 coding DNA: TGCGCCAGCACCAAACAGATTTATAGCAATCAGCCCCAGCATTTT. This gives the protein CASTKQIYSNQPQHF. The chain has TRBV10-2 and TRBJ1-5; D is undetermined. Deletions cut 7 bases from V and 0 bases from J, with 13 bases between. Looked up from germline, CDR1 is WSHSY and CDR2 is SAAADI. This CDR3 is built from 15 residues.

J is TRBJ2-2 and V is TRBV4-1; possibly TRBD2 for D (6 bases). Trimming removed 3 bases at V and 0 bases at J, with 11 bases between. The CDR3 is 16 residues long. Germline-derived CDR1 and CDR2 are MGHRA and YSYEKL. The CDR3 region has the DNA TGCGCCAGCAGCCACCCCCGGGAGACGAACACCGGGGAGCTGTTTTTT. Its translation: CASSHPRETNTGELFF.

This clone has just one count. The CDR3 region has the DNA TGTGCCAGCTCACCGGAGCGGGACAATGAGCAGTTCTTC. Protein: CASSPERDNEQFF. The genes are TRBV18 and TRBJ2-1; D might be TRBD2 (6 bases). Germline-derived CDR1 and CDR2 are KGHSH and LQKENI. CDR3 length: 13 amino acids. Trimming removed 3 bases from V and 5 bases from J, with 8 bases in between.

The genes are TRBV5-1 and TRBJ2-3; D may be TRBD2 (5 bases). The V gene lost 6 bases and the J gene lost 6 bases, with 17 bases spanning the gap. Germline values: CDR1 SGHRS, CDR2 YFSETQ. This CDR3 has 14 amino acids. Here the CDR3 reads CASTIATLGDTQYF. The CDR3 region has the DNA TGCGCCAGCACCATAGCGACCTTGGGTGATACGCAGTATTTT.

The V call is TRBV4-1, the J call TRBJ2-1; D might be TRBD2 (5 bases). Germline V gene sequence: CDR1 MGHRA, CDR2 YSYEKL. V was clipped by 4 bases and J by 6 bases, with 13 bases between them. This CDR3 comprises 14 residues. The CDR3 region is CASSLYTRTNEQFF. Written as DNA, the CDR3 is TGCGCCAGCAGCCTCTACACTAGAACCAATGAGCAGTTCTTC.

The gene calls are TRBV28 and TRBJ2-7; weak D call: TRBD2 (5 bases). Between the trimmed V and J ends, which lost 1 base and 2 bases, there was a span of 9 bases. Germline V CDR1 and CDR2: MDHEN, SYDVKM. The CDR3 covers 14 residues. This CDR3 reads CASSLSEGTYEQYF. Here the CDR3 DNA reads TGTGCCAGCAGTTTATCCGAGGGTACCTACGAGCAGTACTTC.

This chain connects TRBV19 to TRBJ1-5; unclear D gene. Trimming cost V 8 bases and J 0 bases, with 8 bases left between them. CDR1 is LNHDA and CDR2 is SQIVND in the germline V gene (reference sequence). This CDR3 comprises 13 residues. CDR3 protein: CASGVNSNQPQHF. DNA for the CDR3: TGTGCCAGTGGAGTGAATAGCAATCAGCCCCAGCATTTT.

Only one count was recorded for this clone. The chain recombines TRBV29-1 with TRBJ1-5; D call uncertain. CDR3 size: 13 residues. Germline values: CDR1 SQVTM, CDR2 ANQGSEA. Trimming removed 7 bases from V and 2 bases from J, with 12 bases in between. The DNA for the CDR3 is TGCAGCGGGGCCTCAGGCCGCAATCAGCCCCAGCATTTT. Protein sequence: CSGASGRNQPQHF.

The V call is TRBV12-5, the J call TRBJ2-7; 10 bases agree with TRBD1. CDR1 and CDR2 (germline): LGHNT, FRNRAP. The J segment lost 5 bases and the V segment lost 4 bases, leaving 5 bases of the junction unmatched. This CDR3 is built from 14 residues. The CDR3 loop is CASGSTGGGDEQYF. The CDR3 coding sequence is TGTGCTAGTGGTTCGACAGGGGGCGGGGACGAGCAGTACTTC.

The rearrangement links TRBV5-1 to TRBJ1-2; 7 bases map to TRBD1. The V gene's germline CDR1 is SGHRS and CDR2 YFSETQ. V was clipped by 0 bases and J by 4 bases; unmatched bases: 6. The CDR3 runs to 15 residues. The CDR3 DNA follows: TGCGCCAGCAGCTTGGTTGAAGGGGGCCCCTATGGCTACACCTTC. Translated: CASSLVEGGPYGYTF.

The rearrangement joins TRBV4-1 to TRBJ2-1, with unresolved D. Per germline, CDR1 MGHRA and CDR2 YSYEKL. The CDR3 totals 15 residues. Trimming cost V 1 base and J 8 bases, with 15 bases left between them. CDR3 amino acids: CASSQGSLVEDEQFF. As DNA, the CDR3 is TGCGCCAGCAGCCAAGGGAGTCTAGTCGAGGATGAGCAGTTCTTC.

The rearrangement joins TRBV5-6 to TRBJ2-5; 11 bases fit TRBD2. This CDR3 comprises 14 residues. Germline assignment: CDR1 SGHDT and CDR2 YYEEEE. V lost 4 bases and J lost 4; bases outside the gene matches: 3. This CDR3 reads CASSPGTSGETQYF. The DNA for the CDR3 is TGTGCCAGCAGCCCCGGGACTAGCGGAGAGACCCAGTACTTC.

CDR3 in DNA: TGTGCCAGCAGCCAAGTAGTAGGGATGGAGGACAATGAGCAGTTCTTC. The encoded protein is CASSQVVGMEDNEQFF. This chain connects TRBV14 to TRBJ2-1, with D perhaps matching TRBD2 (5 bases). Trimming removed 1 base at V and 5 bases at J, with 15 bases between. The CDR3 loop spans 16 amino acids. CDR1 and CDR2 (germline): SGHDN, FVKESK.

The chain carries TRBV13 and TRBJ2-7, with D possibly being TRBD1 (6 bases). Per germline, CDR1 PRHDT and CDR2 FYEKMQ (reference sequence). CDR3 length: 13 amino acids. V lost 5 bases to trimming and J lost 6 bases, with 14 bases between them. CDR3 residues: CASSLSGEREQYF. For the CDR3, the DNA is TGTGCCAGCAGCCTCTCAGGGGAACGCGAGCAGTACTTC.

The genes are TRBV28 and TRBJ2-1; 11 bases agree with TRBD2. Germline CDR1 is MDHEN and CDR2 is SYDVKM. Germline trimming cut 1 base from V and 2 bases from J; bases unmatched to any gene: 1. This CDR3 is built from 16 residues. Written as DNA, the CDR3 is TGTGCCAGCAGTTTATTTAGCGGGAGGGCCTACAATGAGCAGTTCTTC. Translating gives CASSLFSGRAYNEQFF.

The chain combines TRBV28 with TRBJ2-1; 9 positions agree with TRBD2. The CDR3 covers 16 residues. CDR1 is MDHEN and CDR2 is SYDVKM in the germline V gene. J lost 4 bases, V lost 6 bases, and 10 bases had no gene match. The CDR3 spells CASRPRGGRDYNEQFF. The CDR3, as DNA: TGTGCCAGCAGGCCCCGGGGCGGGAGGGATTACAATGAGCAGTTCTTC.

The chain uses TRBV5-1 and TRBJ2-3; TRBD2 agrees at 7 bases. This CDR3 contains 16 residues. The V gene's germline CDR1 is SGHRS and CDR2 YFSETQ. V was pared by 0 bases and J by 2 bases, with 6 bases of the junction left unmatched. The CDR3 spells CASSLEPSGSTDTQYF. The CDR3 region has the DNA TGCGCCAGCAGCTTGGAGCCTAGCGGATCCACAGATACGCAGTATTTT.

V gene TRBV10-3 combines with J gene TRBJ1-1, with D unresolved. Germline V gives CDR1 ENHRY, CDR2 SYGVKD. The CDR3 loop spans 14 amino acids. Deletions cut 6 bases from V and 0 bases from J, with 11 bases between. Written as DNA, the CDR3 is TGTGCCATCAGCGGCGGAACTATGAACACTGAAGCTTTCTTT. Its protein is CAISGGTMNTEAFF.

V gene TRBV11-2 combines with J gene TRBJ1-3; D is perhaps TRBD1 (5 bases). The CDR3 runs to 18 residues. Per the germline V gene, CDR1 is SGHAT and CDR2 is FQNNGV. Trimming shortened V by 5 bases and J by 0 bases, and 20 bases separated the two germline ends. The CDR3, as DNA: TGTGCCAGCAGCCGCCTTTTTATGGGGCCCGACTCTGGAAACACCATATATTTT. Residues: CASSRLFMGPDSGNTIYF. Full variable domain (outside the CDR3, taken from reference TRBV11-2 and TRBJ1-3): EAGVAQSPRYKIIEKRQSVAFWCNPISGHATLYWYQQILGQGPKLLIQFQNNGVVDDSQLPKDRFSAERLKGVDSTLKIQPAKLEDSAVYLCASSRLFMGPDSGNTIYFGEGSWLTVV.

This chain links TRBV27 with TRBJ2-1, with D hard to call. Germline-derived CDR1 and CDR2 are MNHEY and SMNVEV (reference sequence). This CDR3 is built from 14 residues. Trimming stripped 6 bases from V and 4 bases from J, with 13 bases between. This CDR3 is CASSDWNSYNEQFF. CDR3 bases: TGTGCCAGCAGCGACTGGAATTCATACAATGAGCAGTTCTTC.

A word on this clone: An end of the junction differs from the germline gene, which may be a read error. The J gene is TRBJ1-3, the V gene TRBV7-7; D not resolved. Germline V gene sequence: CDR1 SSHAT, CDR2 FNYEAQ (reference sequence). The CDR3 is 16 amino acids. Here the CDR3 reads CASSLDRSSSGNTIYF. For the CDR3, the DNA is TGTGCTAGCAGCTTAGATAGATCTAGCTCTGGAAACACCATATATTTT.

The chain combines TRBV4-1 with TRBJ2-2, with unresolved D. Trimming took off 3 bases at V and 6 bases at J, with 20 bases between the two ends. The CDR3 totals 17 residues. Germline V CDR1 and CDR2: MGHRA, YSYEKL. CDR3 nucleotides: TGCGCCAGCAGCCAGAGAGATTCTTTCCGGCGGCCCGGGGAGCTGTTTTTT. Its protein is CASSQRDSFRRPGELFF.

The rearrangement uses TRBV11-2 and TRBJ1-1; 7 bases map to TRBD1. This CDR3 has 13 amino acids. The trim removed 5 bases at V and 0 bases at J, leaving 0 bases unmatched. Germline assignment: CDR1 SGHAT and CDR2 FQNNGV. CDR3 region: CASSDRVNTEAFF. The CDR3 coding sequence is TGTGCCAGCAGCGACAGGGTGAACACTGAAGCTTTCTTT.

This chain connects TRBV12-5 to TRBJ1-1, with D tentatively TRBD1 (6 bases). Trimming took off 0 bases at V and 1 base at J, with 15 bases between the two ends. The CDR3 runs 17 residues. CDR1 is LGHNT, CDR2 FRNRAP, per germline. CDR3: CASGLVLTGQQNTEAFF. CDR3 DNA: TGTGCTAGTGGTTTGGTACTGACGGGACAACAGAACACTGAAGCTTTCTTT. Filled out from reference TRBV12-5 and TRBJ1-1, the complete variable domain reads DARVTQTPRHKVTEMGQEVTMRCQPILGHNTVFWYRQTMMQGLELLAYFRNRAPLDDSGMPKDRFSAEMPDATLATLKIQPSEPRDSAVYFCASGLVLTGQQNTEAFFGQGTRLTVV.

The V call is TRBV5-4, the J call TRBJ1-5, with a possible D match to TRBD1 (6 bases). Per the germline V gene, CDR1 is SGHNT and CDR2 is YYREEE (reference sequence). CDR3 length: 13 residues. The CDR3 region has the DNA TGTGCTACTCCCAACGGAACAGGGAAGCCCCAGCATTTT. Protein sequence: CATPNGTGKPQHF.

This rearrangement joins TRBV6-1 to TRBJ1-1; possible D gene TRBD1, 5 bases. CDR3 size: 13 residues. V lost 6 bases and J lost 2, with 10 bases in between. Germline V CDR1 and CDR2: MNHNS, SASEGT. The CDR3: CASRQESNTEAFF. For the CDR3, the DNA is TGTGCCAGCAGACAGGAGTCCAACACTGAAGCTTTCTTT.